One sample yielded the 11 T cell receptor beta chains listed below, sequenced in a study of T cells in Graves' hyperthyroidism and ophthalmopathy. Regions amplified from RNA transcripts were the TCR beta CDR3 regions. First-round RT-PCR with HTBI primers amplified the TCR CDR3 region. TCRdb passed the multiplex PCR reads through MiXCR, listing each CDR3 protein once. The sample consists of about 500,000 distinct CDR3 sequences, roughly a sixth of them appearing once. Sequencing was carried out using blood. These receptors were taken from a young woman with Graves' hyperthyroidism.

This clonotype was seen only a few times. The V gene is TRBV12-3 or TRBV12-4, the J gene TRBJ1-1; 10 bases match TRBD1. After removal of 6 bases from V and 2 bases from J, the junction contained 9 bases not matched to a gene. The CDR3 is 16 amino acids. CDR3 nucleotides: TGTGCCAGCAGGACGACAGGGGGCCCACAAAACACTGAAGCTTTCTTT. This translates into CASRTTGGPQNTEAFF.

This clonotype was recorded many times. The chain employs TRBV12-3 or TRBV12-4 and TRBJ2-2; 8 nucleotides match TRBD2. The V segment lost 6 bases and the J segment 7 bases; nucleotides outside the gene matches: 31. This CDR3 region has 22 residues. In nucleotides, the CDR3 is TGTGCCAGCAGCGACCCCTCGAGGGGATGGGTGAGCGGGAGTAGAAAGTACGGGGAGCTGTTTTTT. Translating it yields CASSDPSRGWVSGSRKYGELFF.

Many counts were recorded for this clonotype. DNA for the CDR3: TGCAGCGTTGAAGATCGCCGTTACACCGGGGAGCTGTTTTTT. Protein product: CSVEDRRYTGELFF. This rearrangement joins TRBV29-1 to TRBJ2-2; D is uncertain. Between the trimmed V and J ends, which lost 0 bases and 3 bases, there was a span of 8 bases. The CDR3 covers 14 residues. The germline V gene has CDR1 SQVTM and CDR2 ANQGSEA.

In its sample, this clonotype was seen many times. The rearrangement uses TRBV7-6 and TRBJ2-2; 9 bases are a match to TRBD2. J gave up 1 base and V 2 bases, and 2 bases lay outside the gene matches. The CDR3 contains 16 residues. Germline V gene sequence: CDR1 SGHVS, CDR2 FNYEAQ. In DNA form, the CDR3 reads TGTGCCAGCAGCTTACTGACTAGCGGGAACACCGGGGAGCTGTTTTTT. Its protein is CASSLLTSGNTGELFF.

This clonotype was seen ten or more times. This chain connects TRBV11-3 to TRBJ2-5; 9 nucleotides line up with TRBD1. This CDR3 spans 14 amino acids. The trim removed 4 bases at V and 4 bases at J, leaving 4 bases unmatched. Germline values: CDR1 SGHNT, CDR2 YENEEA. The CDR3 nucleotides are TGTGCCAGCAGCTCCGGGACAGGGCTAGAGACCCAGTACTTC. This gives the protein CASSSGTGLETQYF.

This clonotype was counted only a few times. The chain uses TRBV12-3 or TRBV12-4 and TRBJ1-4; no clear D gene. V dropped 7 bases and J dropped 5 bases, with 14 bases sitting between them. The CDR3 has 14 amino acids. CDR3: CASTPGTANEKLFF. CDR3 DNA sequence: TGTGCCAGCACGCCGGGAACAGCGAATGAAAAACTGTTTTTT.

This clonotype has at least ten counts. The CDR3 DNA reads TGTGCCAGCAGTTACCAGGTTACTAGCGGATACAATGAGCAGTTCTTC. It specifies CASSYQVTSGYNEQFF. The chain joins TRBV6-2 or TRBV6-3 to TRBJ2-1; TRBD2 agrees at 8 bases. CDR1 and CDR2 from the germline V gene are MNHEY and SVGEGT. J was trimmed by 4 bases and V by 2 bases; bases with no gene match: 7. The CDR3 has 16 residues.

This clonotype was found a few times. The chain has TRBV14 and TRBJ1-4, with no clear D. CDR3 size: 13 residues. Germline-derived CDR1 and CDR2 are SGHDN and FVKESK. V dropped 4 bases and J dropped 8 bases, with 11 bases sitting between them. In nucleotides, the CDR3 is TGTGCCAGCAGCCCTAGGACGGGAGAAAAACTGTTTTTT. This sequence encodes CASSPRTGEKLFF.

This clonotype was counted ten times or more. The rearrangement uses TRBV7-3 and TRBJ1-1, with D perhaps TRBD1 (6 bases). The CDR3 consists of 13 residues. The V gene lost 6 bases and the J gene lost 4 bases, with 12 bases spanning the gap. Germline loops: CDR1 SGHTA, CDR2 FQGTGA. The CDR3 DNA follows: TGTGCCAGCAGGAGGGGGAAGGGCACTGAAGCTTTCTTT. Its protein product is CASRRGKGTEAFF.

The chain links TRBV6-1 to TRBJ2-1; 7 bases agree with TRBD2. Germline CDR1 MNHNS, CDR2 SASEGT. This CDR3 is 16 amino acids long. J was trimmed by 8 bases and V by 4 bases; bases with no gene match: 14. The CDR3 nucleotides read TGTGCCAGCAGTGGTGTTGCGGGAGACGTTTTCGATGAGCAGTTCTTC. Its protein product is CASSGVAGDVFDEQFF.

This clonotype occurred many times. V is TRBV29-1 and J is TRBJ2-5, with 11 bases aligning to TRBD1. CDR3 length: 13 residues. CDR1 is SQVTM, CDR2 ANQGSEA, per germline. The CDR3 loop is CSVEDRGRETQYF. The CDR3 DNA reads TGCAGTGTGGAGGACAGGGGGCGGGAGACCCAGTACTTC.